Included here is one T cell receptor (beta chain) sequence, with context. This entry is derived from a study of blood T cell repertoires in COVID-19. Across the study: The study drew acute and convalescent COVID-19 samples from the United States, Italy and Spain. Sample material is recorded as cDNA or gDNA derived from T cells, B-cell-depleted T cells, or PBMCs.

Authors' data handling: Nucleated cell number was recorded as an estimate derived from reference gene primer amplification. The data were produced by immunoSEQ multiplex PCR, yet TCRdb's version contains in-frame clones alone and is incomplete. V, J and clone size are those of that table, while D and trimming were read from the DNA. The profile covers more than 75,000 clones, with approximately 86% appearing a single time and roughly 1.2% taken by the ten largest. The receptor was isolated from a man aged 80 or over with active or convalescent COVID-19. The sequencing sample was made of peripheral blood.

CDR3 in DNA: TGTGCCAGCAGCGTAGAGGTCGGAGGAACCTACGAGCAGTACTTC. Its translation is CASSVEVGGTYEQYF. The rearrangement joins TRBV9 to TRBJ2-7; possible D gene TRBD2, 5 bases. CDR1 is SGDLS and CDR2 is YYNGEE in the germline V gene. This CDR3 is 15 amino acids long. Trimming removed 0 bases at V and 2 bases at J, with 12 bases between.